Below are 14 T cell receptor beta chains sequenced from a single sample in a study of response to subunit inactivated influenza vaccine. TCRdb fed the RT-PCR reads into MiXCR, producing one record per CDR3 protein. This table has hundreds of thousands of distinct CDR3 sequences, around 8% appearing once. The source was PBMCs from blood, collected less than 25 months after vaccination. The receptors come from a man between 45 and 75 years old who received an inactivated influenza vaccine.

This clonotype occurred many times. The chain employs TRBV30 and TRBJ2-1; TRBD1 matches 11 bases. Germline V gives CDR1 GTSNPN, CDR2 SVGIG (reference sequence). This CDR3 comprises 14 residues. The V segment lost 1 base and the J segment 4 bases; nucleotides outside the gene matches: 0. The CDR3 nucleotides are TGTGCCTGGAGTGGGGACAGGGGGTACAATGAGCAGTTCTTC. As protein: CAWSGDRGYNEQFF.

There are many counts of this clonotype. The CDR3: CSVWAGADTQYF. As DNA, the CDR3 is TGCAGCGTTTGGGCAGGGGCAGATACGCAGTATTTT. The genes are TRBV29-1 and TRBJ2-3, with a weak D call TRBD1 (6 bases). The CDR3 contains 12 residues. V lost 5 bases to trimming and J lost 4 bases, with 10 bases between them. In germline, CDR1 is SQVTM, CDR2 ANQGSEA.

The chain uses TRBV7-6 and TRBJ1-1; D gene uncertain. V lost 6 bases to trimming and J lost 0 bases, with 14 bases between them. The CDR3 contains 15 residues. Germline values: CDR1 SGHVS, CDR2 FNYEAQ. The CDR3 here is CASSMLPNMNTEAFF. In nucleotides, the CDR3 is TGTGCCAGCAGTATGCTCCCGAACATGAACACTGAAGCTTTCTTT.

This clonotype was counted a few times. The CDR3 DNA follows: TGTGCCAGCAGTTCACTACCGGACAGCTCCTACGAGCAGTACTTC. Translation: CASSSLPDSSYEQYF. The chain has TRBV6-5 and TRBJ2-7; D is possibly TRBD1 (6 bases). The CDR3 totals 15 residues. CDR1 and CDR2 (germline): MNHEY, SVGAGI. Trimming shortened V by 4 bases and J by 0 bases, and 13 bases separated the two germline ends.

This clonotype was counted at least ten times. The gene calls are TRBV6-1 and TRBJ1-4; D gene unclear. V gave up 6 bases and J gave up 4 bases, with 12 bases separating them. Germline loops: CDR1 MNHNS, CDR2 SASEGT. CDR3 length: 14 amino acids. CDR3: CASSSGGINEKLFF. The CDR3 nucleotides are TGTGCCAGCAGCAGCGGAGGAATTAATGAAAAACTGTTTTTT.

In its sample, this clonotype was seen a few times. This chain joins TRBV7-8 and TRBJ1-6; no clear D gene. Trimming stripped 3 bases from V and 9 bases from J, with 15 bases between. The CDR3 totals 15 residues. Germline V lookup: CDR1 SGHVS, CDR2 FQNEAQ. The CDR3 is CASSFGPTEGSPLHF. The DNA of the CDR3 is TGTGCCAGCAGCTTCGGACCCACCGAGGGTTCACCCCTCCACTTT.

The chain has TRBV20-1 and TRBJ1-6; weak D call: TRBD1 (5 bases). Trimming pared 1 base from V and 6 bases from J, leaving 10 bases between. Germline V gene lookup returns CDR1 DFQATT and CDR2 SNEGSKA (reference sequence). CDR3 length: 14 amino acids. CDR3 sequence (DNA): TGCAGTGCTAGAGTCGGGGCCAGTAATTCACCCCTCCACTTT. Protein sequence: CSARVGASNSPLHF.

This clonotype turned up a few times. The chain employs TRBV28 and TRBJ2-3; 9 bases are a match to TRBD1. The ends lost 7 bases at V and 6 bases at J; junction bases unmatched: 17. The CDR3 is 17 residues long. Germline-derived CDR1 and CDR2 are MDHEN and SYDVKM. This chain's CDR3 is CASTIPRGTGPGDTQYF. The CDR3 DNA reads as TGTGCCAGCACCATCCCACGCGGGACAGGGCCCGGGGATACGCAGTATTTT.

This clonotype was seen only a few times. V is TRBV20-1 and J is TRBJ2-2; maybe TRBD2 (5 bases). Looked up from germline, CDR1 is DFQATT and CDR2 is SNEGSKA (reference sequence). This CDR3 has 14 residues. V lost 6 bases to trimming and J lost 3 bases, with 14 bases between them. CDR3 loop: CSAARVSDTGELFF. Written as DNA, the CDR3 is TGCAGTGCCGCGCGGGTTTCGGACACCGGGGAGCTGTTTTTT.

This chain uses TRBV25-1 with TRBJ2-3; 16 bases are a match to TRBD2. CDR1 MGHDK and CDR2 SYGVNS come from the germline V gene. The CDR3 length is 20 residues. V dropped 5 bases and J dropped 4; count of bases not matched to a gene: 15. The CDR3 nucleotides are TGTGCCAGCAGTAAGCGGCCCGGGACTAGCGGGAGGGCCTCCCCAGATACGCAGTATTTT. It is translated as CASSKRPGTSGRASPDTQYF. Complete variable domain (other parts from reference TRBV25-1 and TRBJ2-3): EADIYQTPRYLVIGTGKKITLECSQTMGHDKMYWYQQDPGMELHLIHYSYGVNSTEKGDLSSESTVSRIRTEHFPLTLESARPSHTSQYLCASSKRPGTSGRASPDTQYFGPGTRLTVL.

The rearrangement links TRBV4-3 to TRBJ2-7; a possible D gene is TRBD1 (5 bases). Germline loops: CDR1 LGHNA, CDR2 YSLEER. The V end was cut by 3 bases, the J end by 0 bases, with 12 bases between. The CDR3 loop spans 15 amino acids. The CDR3 nucleotides read TGCGCCAGCAGCCAGACAGAACTGAGCTCCTACGAGCAGTACTTC. Residues: CASSQTELSSYEQYF.

The V and J genes are TRBV6-2 or TRBV6-3 and TRBJ2-7, with 12 bases identical to TRBD2. Per germline, CDR1 MNHEY and CDR2 SVGEGT. This CDR3 is built from 14 residues. V lost 6 bases and J lost 3; bases outside the gene matches: 3. CDR3 protein: CASRGTSGLYEQYF. The CDR3 DNA sequence: TGTGCCAGCAGAGGGACTAGCGGGCTCTACGAGCAGTACTTC.

This chain connects TRBV5-1 to TRBJ2-2; D is perhaps TRBD1 (6 bases). The CDR3 extends over 14 amino acids. V was cut by 8 bases and J by 6 bases, with 17 bases left in between. Germline CDR1 SGHRS, CDR2 YFSETQ. The CDR3 region is CARGHQGTAGELFF. CDR3 nucleotides: TGCGCCAGAGGCCATCAGGGGACGGCCGGGGAGCTGTTTTTT.

Only a few counts were recorded for this clonotype. The chain recombines TRBV29-1 with TRBJ2-7, with 11 bases fitting TRBD2. Trimming at V came to 6 bases and at J to 4 bases, leaving 8 bases not matched to a gene. Looked up from germline, CDR1 is SQVTM and CDR2 is ANQGSEA. This CDR3 region has 14 residues. This chain's CDR3 is CSVNGLAGDYEQYF. The CDR3 DNA follows: TGCAGCGTAAATGGACTAGCGGGTGATTACGAGCAGTACTTC.